This note documents a single T cell receptor beta chain sequence. The antigen is undetermined. CDR1 is LGHNA, CDR2 YNFKEQ, per germline. Unmatched junction bases numbered 7, after V lost 1 base and J lost 4 bases. CDR3 length: 18 residues. Amplification used 60 Vbeta primers and 13 Jbeta primers. Libraries were prepared by immunoSEQ multiplex PCR; TCRdb keeps only in-frame clonotypes and omits some of them. The table includes more than 110,000 clones, 60% to 80% detected once. These data originate in a study of cytomegalovirus exposure and HLA in healthy donors. Points from the study as a whole: Reportedly, cytomegalovirus status was diagnosed with high sensitivity and specificity. A later analysis linked a missense variant in DCLRE1C to the trimming of TCR beta V and J genes. Within an earlier analysis, most TCR beta V segments proved productive either about 87% or about 30% of the time. Sequencing likely produced, as an artifact, a cluster of highly shared sequence variants.

This clonotype was obtained from a woman aged 25 to 39 in good health and CMV-seronegative. Sequencing used PBMCs. The gene calls are TRBV4-2 and TRBJ2-5, with 15 bases lining up with TRBD2. The CDR3 DNA reads TGTGCCAGCAGCCAAGGGGGACTAGCGGGGGGTGGGGGAGAGACCCAGTACTTC. Encoded protein: CASSQGGLAGGGGETQYF.